This entry describes one TCR beta chain. Its specific antigen is unknown. Base quality data are lacking; no much larger clone is found one base away. The immunoSEQ Assay, a bias-controlled multiplex PCR, was used to amplify TCRbeta CDR3 regions from genomic DNA. On the authors' methods: Within the assay, amplification of reference gene primers was used to estimate how many nucleated cells each sample contained. To quantify the absolute abundance of each unique TCRbeta CDR3 rearrangement, sequence reads were collapsed and filtered. For each sample, productive Simpson clonality was calculated as the square root of Simpson's diversity index over productive rearrangements. The clones in this table, taken by TCRdb from immuneACCESS, are in-frame only. Not every clone is retained; where verified, under half of the shortfall comes from an unresolved V gene, and the cause of the rest is unknown. D and trimming come from the DNA, and the V and J calls and clone size come from that table. Across this sample there are about 180,000 clones, with around 86% seen only once. The ten largest clones add up to 6% to 8% of the sample.

One collaborating source in Seattle enrolled patients during active infection and followed them longitudinally through the course of disease. Each collaborating institution followed its own protocols to collect whole blood in K2EDTA tubes. Collaborator samples were shipped for TCRbeta analysis as frozen whole blood, isolated PBMCs, or DNA extracted from either sample type. This sample is drawn from a study of blood T cell repertoires in COVID-19 (dated by TCRdb to the early 2020s). Study-level background: Samples from collaborators originated in the United States, Italy and Spain and spanned both the acute and convalescent phases of COVID-19. The repertoires were released in a freely available public database meant as a resource for research on the immune response to SARS-CoV-2. Deeply sampled blood TCRbeta repertoires from subjects exposed to, actively infected with, or recovered from COVID-19 were included in the dataset. A de-identified subject ID, COVID-19 status, age in years and sex were almost always included in the sample metadata. HLA class I and class II types, where available, came from metadata supplied by the sample provider rather than from assay-based typing. Samples were obtained from the ongoing ImmuneRACE study (first 160 participants) and from some 1,300 subjects provided by 6 global collaborators. The prospective study material was composed of cDNA or gDNA derived from T cells, B-cell-depleted T cells, or PBMCs. The paper as a whole reports these results and caveats: Clinical and demographic metadata were provided uncurated, with the amount varying by source and participant.

The germline V gene (reference sequence) yields MNHEY for CDR1 and SMNVEV for CDR2. V is reduced by 5 bases and J by 5 bases, leaving a spacing of 13 bases between them. The CDR3 runs 14 amino acids, cysteine and phenylalanine included. Only CDR3 DNA remains: 42 bases, in frame from the first base. Source material: peripheral blood. This clonotype was sampled from a woman aged 70-85 years with COVID-19, enrolled during active disease. This chain joins TRBV27 to TRBJ2-1, with a tentative D gene TRBD2 over 5 matching bases. The CDR3 is CASSLRRRDNEQFF. The bases read TGTGCCAGCAGTCTCCGGCGGCGGGACAATGAGCAGTTCTTC.